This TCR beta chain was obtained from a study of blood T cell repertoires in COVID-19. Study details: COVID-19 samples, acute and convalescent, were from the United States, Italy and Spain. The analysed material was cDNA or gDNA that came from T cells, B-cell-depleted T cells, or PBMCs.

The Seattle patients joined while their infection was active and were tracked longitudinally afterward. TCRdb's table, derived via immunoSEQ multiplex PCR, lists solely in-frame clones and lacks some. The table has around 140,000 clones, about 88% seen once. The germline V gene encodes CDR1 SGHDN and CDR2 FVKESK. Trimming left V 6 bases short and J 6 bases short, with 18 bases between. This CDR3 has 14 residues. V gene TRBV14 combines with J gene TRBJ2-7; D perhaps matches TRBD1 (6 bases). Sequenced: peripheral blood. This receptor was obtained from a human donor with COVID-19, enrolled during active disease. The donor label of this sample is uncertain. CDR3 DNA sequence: TGTGCCAGCAGTCCCGAAGGGACATTATCCGAGCAGTACTTC. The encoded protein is CASSPEGTLSEQYF.